The 20 T cell receptor beta chains given below trace back to one sample, sequenced in a study of PD-L1 blockade in urothelial cancer. Indicated time point: pretreatment peripheral blood. Sequencing used immunoSEQ multiplex PCR; TCRdb keeps in-frame clones, though not all of them. Here the sample spans some 45,000 clones, 80% being singletons. Sequenced material: PBMCs, taken around atezolizumab (anti-PD-L1) treatment. Every receptor here comes from a man aged 60 to 69 with urothelial cancer.

J is TRBJ2-7 and V is TRBV28; TRBD1 might be the D (5 bases). This CDR3 has 14 amino acids. CDR1 is MDHEN, CDR2 SYDVKM, per germline. V shed 3 bases and J shed 0 bases, with 9 bases lying between them. This CDR3 is CASSFPDSSYEQYF. The DNA for the CDR3 is TGTGCCAGCAGTTTTCCCGACAGCTCCTACGAGCAGTACTTC.

The chain joins TRBV6-6 to TRBJ2-5, with a possible D match to TRBD1 (5 bases). The CDR3 is 15 residues long. Germline CDR1 and CDR2: MNHNY and SVGAGI (reference sequence). Trimming cost V 10 bases and J 4 bases, with 22 bases left between them. CDR3 sequence reads: CATSIPAGMGETQYF. CDR3 DNA: TGTGCCACCTCGATCCCAGCAGGGATGGGAGAGACCCAGTACTTC.

The genes are TRBV7-2 and TRBJ2-5; 9 bases align to TRBD1. With 6 bases clipped from V and 9 bases from J, the junction kept 5 bases outside the gene matches. The germline gives CDR1 SGHTA, CDR2 FQGNSA. This CDR3 is 12 amino acids long. Written as DNA, the CDR3 is TGTGCCAGCAGTCAAGGGACAGGGTCCCAGTACTTC. Translating it yields CASSQGTGSQYF.

This clone came up once. The gene calls are TRBV5-1 and TRBJ1-2; D possibly corresponds to TRBD1 (5 bases). This CDR3 is built from 14 residues. The V end was cut by 0 bases, the J end by 2 bases, with 8 bases between. The germline V gene has CDR1 SGHRS and CDR2 YFSETQ. The CDR3 sequence is CASSLESGNYGYTF. CDR3 coding DNA: TGCGCCAGCAGCTTGGAATCAGGGAACTATGGCTACACCTTC.

The V and J genes are TRBV4-1 and TRBJ1-2, with 7 bases fitting TRBD1. With V trimmed by 1 base and J by 4 bases, 6 bases remained unmatched. Germline loops: CDR1 MGHRA, CDR2 YSYEKL. CDR3 length: 15 amino acids. CDR3 sequence: CASSQGQGGPYGYTF. The CDR3 nucleotides read TGCGCCAGCAGCCAAGGACAGGGTGGCCCCTATGGCTACACCTTC.

This sequence joins TRBV5-1 and TRBJ2-1; TRBD2 matches at 14 bases. Germline CDR1 SGHRS, CDR2 YFSETQ. This CDR3 is built from 18 residues. J gave up 0 bases and V 3 bases, and 5 bases lay outside the gene matches. This CDR3 is CASSWGLAGVSSYNEQFF. CDR3 DNA: TGCGCCAGCAGCTGGGGACTAGCGGGGGTAAGCTCCTACAATGAGCAGTTCTTC. Using reference TRBV5-1 and TRBJ2-1 for the parts outside the CDR3, the full variable domain is KAGVTQTPRYLIKTRGQQVTLSCSPISGHRSVSWYQQTPGQGLQFLFEYFSETQRNKGNFPGRFSGRQFSNSRSEMNVSTLELGDSALYLCASSWGLAGVSSYNEQFFGPGTRLTVL.

On this clone itself: The sample has other DNA sequences that encode this CDR3 too. CDR3 DNA: TGCGCCAGCAGCCCTCAGGGAACTGAAGCTTTCTTT. Amino acid sequence: CASSPQGTEAFF. The chain recombines TRBV5-1 with TRBJ1-1; maybe TRBD1 (5 bases). The CDR3 totals 12 residues. V lost 4 bases and J 5 bases, leaving 9 bases between the germline ends. CDR1 SGHRS and CDR2 YFSETQ come from the germline V gene.

The chain uses TRBV2 and TRBJ2-3; TRBD2 aligns across 8 bases. The CDR3 runs 16 residues. V lost 7 bases, J lost 5 bases, and 14 bases stayed unmatched. CDR1 is SNHLY and CDR2 is FYNNEI in the germline V gene. This chain's CDR3 is CASTEGPGLAQDTQYF. DNA for the CDR3: TGTGCCAGCACCGAAGGACCCGGACTAGCCCAAGATACGCAGTATTTT.

The chain recombines TRBV7-2 with TRBJ2-5; TRBD2 matches at 8 bases. V shed 2 bases and J 4 bases; nucleotides not matched to a gene: 6. Germline V gene data show CDR1 as SGHTA and CDR2 as FQGNSA. The CDR3 spans 15 residues. CDR3 sequence reads: CASSLSPGGRETQYF. CDR3 nucleotides: TGTGCCAGCAGCTTATCGCCGGGGGGGAGAGAGACCCAGTACTTC.

As for this clone: An end of the junction differs from the germline gene, which may be a read error. This chain uses TRBV28 with TRBJ2-2; 9 bases are shared with TRBD2. CDR3 length: 14 amino acids. The germline gives CDR1 MDHEN, CDR2 SYDVKM. CDR3: CASRGGGASGELFF. The CDR3 DNA reads TGTGCGAGCAGGGGCGGGGGGGCCTCCGGGGAGCTGTTTTTT.

The rearrangement links TRBV6-4 to TRBJ2-2; D gene unclear. The CDR3 consists of 14 residues. Germline V lookup: CDR1 MRHNA, CDR2 SNTAGT. V lost 4 bases, J lost 0 bases, and 6 bases lay in between. This CDR3 is CASSVEANTGELFF. CDR3 in DNA: TGTGCCAGCAGTGTTGAGGCGAACACCGGGGAGCTGTTTTTT.

The sample holds one count of this clone. The gene calls are TRBV6-1 and TRBJ2-3, with D unclear. CDR1 is MNHNS, CDR2 SASEGT, per germline. This CDR3 comprises 13 residues. The V gene lost 0 bases and the J gene lost 9 bases, with 10 bases spanning the gap. The CDR3 nucleotides read TGTGCCAGCAGTGAAGCCCCGGGTAGCACGCAGTATTTT. Translated, it gives CASSEAPGSTQYF.

On this clone itself: Other DNA sequences of this sample code for an identical CDR3. The chain is built from TRBV7-8 and TRBJ2-1, with TRBD2 identical over 7 bases. This CDR3 contains 15 residues. V lost 5 bases and J lost 7; bases outside the gene matches: 11. Germline V gene lookup returns CDR1 SGHVS and CDR2 FQNEAQ. The CDR3 DNA follows: TGTGCCAGCAGCCTTGGGACTACTCGTCTTAATGAGCAGTTCTTC. It encodes CASSLGTTRLNEQFF.

The rearrangement links TRBV6-1 to TRBJ1-3, with a tentative D call TRBD1 (6 bases). The CDR3 covers 16 residues. Trimming shortened V by 3 bases and J by 0 bases, and 12 bases separated the two germline ends. Looked up from germline, CDR1 is MNHNS and CDR2 is SASEGT. The CDR3 here is CASSDRGVSSGNTIYF. The CDR3 nucleotides read TGTGCCAGCAGTGACAGGGGTGTAAGCTCTGGAAACACCATATATTTT.

The V and J genes are TRBV6-1 and TRBJ1-2; 9 bases match TRBD1. Germline V CDR1 and CDR2: MNHNS, SASEGT. The CDR3 is 15 amino acids. The J segment lost 2 bases and the V segment lost 5 bases, leaving 6 bases of the junction unmatched. The CDR3 DNA sequence: TGTGCCAGCAGTCTTTTCGGACAGGGGAACTATGGCTACACCTTC. Its translation: CASSLFGQGNYGYTF.

The chain links TRBV19 to TRBJ1-5, with TRBD1 identical over 10 bases. The junction had 5 bases not matched to a gene; V was cut back by 5 bases and J by 4 bases. This CDR3 region has 15 residues. The V gene's germline CDR1 is LNHDA and CDR2 SQIVND (reference sequence). The chain's CDR3 is CASSRGGQGNQPQHF. The CDR3 DNA follows: TGTGCCAGTAGTCGAGGGGGACAGGGGAATCAGCCCCAGCATTTT.

The J gene is TRBJ2-3, the V gene TRBV19; a weak D match, TRBD1 (6 bases). CDR3 size: 15 residues. V dropped 2 bases and J dropped 5 bases, with 14 bases sitting between them. Per germline, CDR1 LNHDA and CDR2 SQIVND (reference sequence). As DNA, the CDR3 is TGTGCCAGTAGTATAACTACAGGGTTGATAGATACGCAGTATTTT. Its protein product is CASSITTGLIDTQYF.

The rearrangement links TRBV4-3 to TRBJ1-1, with TRBD1 matching 7 bases. Trimming at V came to 0 bases and at J to 0 bases, leaving 16 bases not matched to a gene. The CDR3 runs to 20 residues. Germline values: CDR1 LGHNA, CDR2 YSLEER. The CDR3 sequence is CASSQDLERGTADMNTEAFF. CDR3 in DNA: TGCGCCAGCAGCCAAGATCTCGAAAGGGGGACAGCGGACATGAACACTGAAGCTTTCTTT.

The chain uses TRBV5-6 and TRBJ1-1; D may be TRBD1 (6 bases). The CDR3 length is 14 residues. V was cut by 4 bases and J by 4 bases, with 14 bases left in between. Germline CDR1 is SGHDT and CDR2 is YYEEEE. CDR3 loop: CASSVRGGITEAFF. CDR3 DNA: TGTGCCAGCAGCGTAAGAGGGGGAATCACTGAAGCTTTCTTT.

The J gene is TRBJ2-3, the V gene TRBV11-3; TRBD2 aligns across 7 bases. Germline V CDR1 and CDR2: SGHNT, YENEEA. This CDR3 has 13 amino acids. V was clipped by 3 bases and J by 6 bases; unmatched bases: 3. The CDR3 DNA is TGTGCCAGCAGCTTGTCGGGGGGTGATACGCAGTATTTT. Amino acid sequence: CASSLSGGDTQYF.